Presented here are 22 T cell receptor beta chains from one specimen sequenced in a study of regulatory T cells. The PCR used 52 TRBV and 13 TRBJ primers. Sequenced by immunoSEQ multiplex PCR; TCRdb stores in-frame clones only, minus some. This table has some 21,000 clones, 80% to 95% appearing once. The sequenced sample consisted of CD8+ T cells sorted from blood. These receptors were obtained from a child aged 2-15 years with CD3G deficiency.

The chain uses TRBV28 and TRBJ2-5; D might be TRBD1 or TRBD2, each matching 6 bases. This CDR3 contains 14 residues. The V end lost 3 bases, the J end lost 2 bases, and 10 bases lay between the germline ends. Per the germline V gene, CDR1 is MDHEN and CDR2 is SYDVKM. This CDR3 is CASSLGGTQETQYF. The CDR3 bases are TGTGCCAGCAGTTTGGGCGGGACACAAGAGACCCAGTACTTC.

A single count supports this clone. The chain recombines TRBV19 with TRBJ1-3; unclear D gene. The germline V gene has CDR1 LNHDA and CDR2 SQIVND (reference sequence). V dropped 6 bases and J dropped 0 bases, with 12 bases sitting between them. This CDR3 is built from 15 residues. Here the CDR3 reads CASRTTGFSGNTIYF. Written as DNA, the CDR3 is TGTGCCAGTAGGACAACGGGCTTCTCTGGAAACACCATATATTTT.

The chain joins TRBV7-2 to TRBJ2-5; 10 nucleotides line up with TRBD2. V lost 5 bases and J lost 2; bases outside the gene matches: 5. Germline V gives CDR1 SGHTA, CDR2 FQGNSA. This CDR3 region has 15 residues. In DNA, the CDR3 is TGTGCCAGCAGCATTCTAGCGGGAGTACAAGAGACCCAGTACTTC. Its translation: CASSILAGVQETQYF.

J is TRBJ2-1 and V is TRBV11-2; D is ambiguous. The CDR3 loop spans 13 amino acids. Deletions cut 1 base from V and 4 bases from J, with 5 bases between. From germline, CDR1 is SGHAT and CDR2 FQNNGV. CDR3 in amino acids: CASSLAAYNEQFF. The CDR3 DNA reads TGTGCCAGCAGCTTAGCAGCGTACAATGAGCAGTTCTTC.

DNA of the CDR3: TGTGCCAGCGGGGGCCTTGGGGAGACCCAGTACTTC. It encodes CASGGLGETQYF. The chain combines TRBV28 with TRBJ2-5; D is possibly TRBD1 (6 bases). V lost 8 bases to trimming and J lost 5 bases, with 12 bases between them. CDR1 is MDHEN, CDR2 SYDVKM, per germline. The CDR3 loop spans 12 amino acids. The variable domain in full, completed from reference TRBV28 and TRBJ2-5, reads DVKVTQSSRYLVKRTGEKVFLECVQDMDHENMFWYRQDPGLGLRLIYFSYDVKMKEKGDIPEGYSVSREKKERFSLILESASTNQTSMYLCASGGLGETQYFGPGTRLLVL.

This chain connects TRBV11-2 to TRBJ2-7, with D possibly being TRBD1 or TRBD2 (5 bases each). CDR3 size: 12 residues. Looked up from germline, CDR1 is SGHAT and CDR2 is FQNNGV. V gave up 1 base and J gave up 6 bases, with 7 bases separating them. In DNA form, the CDR3 reads TGTGCCAGCAGCTTAGGTGGGGGCGAGCAGTACTTC. Residues: CASSLGGGEQYF.

This chain joins TRBV28 and TRBJ2-5; 9 nucleotides agree with TRBD2. The end of the DNA fits TRBJ2-7 better, so the J call may be wrong. Looked up from germline, CDR1 is MDHEN and CDR2 is SYDVKM. The CDR3 runs to 19 residues. The CDR3 sequence is CASSSPLSKRLADTYEQYF. For the CDR3, the DNA is TGTGCCAGCAGTTCCCCGCTGAGTAAGCGACTAGCGGATACCTACGAGCAGTACTTC.

This clone was observed once. V usage is TRBV4-1 and J usage is TRBJ2-7, with a weak D call TRBD2 (5 bases). Per germline, CDR1 MGHRA and CDR2 YSYEKL. V was cut by 0 bases and J by 2 bases, with 20 bases left in between. The CDR3 covers 18 residues. The CDR3 DNA sequence: TGCGCCAGCAGCCAAGACATAGACCAGCCGGGGTTTACCTACGAGCAGTACTTC. It translates to CASSQDIDQPGFTYEQYF.

The chain couples TRBV6-1 to TRBJ2-4; 9 bases line up with TRBD2. The CDR3 consists of 19 residues. In germline, CDR1 is MNHNS, CDR2 SASEGT. V lost 2 bases to trimming and J lost 1 base; unmatched junction nucleotides: 12. The CDR3 DNA reads as TGTGCCAGCAGTGAATTCCCAGGGGGACTAGCTTTGGCCAAAAACATTCAGTACTTC. Translated, it gives CASSEFPGGLALAKNIQYF.

J is TRBJ2-7 and V is TRBV5-1; D unresolved. CDR1 is SGHRS, CDR2 YFSETQ, per germline. The germline V and J ends were trimmed by 0 bases and 4 bases, with 8 bases remaining between them. This CDR3 contains 13 residues. CDR3 DNA sequence: TGCGCCAGCAGCTTGGACCCCCTTTACGAGCAGTACTTC. It yields the protein CASSLDPLYEQYF.

This rearrangement joins TRBV6-1 to TRBJ2-7, with 11 bases identical to TRBD1. The CDR3 length is 15 residues. In germline, CDR1 is MNHNS, CDR2 SASEGT. V trimming: 2 bases; J trimming: 3 bases; junction bases outside the gene matches: 3. The CDR3 nucleotides read TGTGCCAGCAGTGAATCGGGGACAGGGGGCTACGAGCAGTACTTC. This sequence encodes CASSESGTGGYEQYF.

This clone was picked up one time. The chain employs TRBV28 and TRBJ2-5, with a tentative D call TRBD1 (5 bases). The J call may be faulty, since TRBJ2-7 better matches the DNA end. The CDR3 has 19 residues. The germline V gene encodes CDR1 MDHEN and CDR2 SYDVKM. CDR3 region: CASSTNRHSGPLSSYEQYF. The CDR3 DNA follows: TGTGCCAGCAGTACAAACAGGCACTCGGGCCCCTTAAGCTCCTACGAGCAGTACTTC.

V and J are TRBV28 and TRBJ1-5; TRBD1 is a possible D gene (6 bases). V lost 6 bases, J lost 2 bases, and 20 bases lay in between. The germline gives CDR1 MDHEN, CDR2 SYDVKM. The CDR3 spans 17 residues. In nucleotides, the CDR3 is TGTGCCAGCAGGACCGACGGGGGGCGCGGGGGCAATCAGCCCCAGCATTTT. Translation: CASRTDGGRGGNQPQHF.

As for this clone: Other DNA sequences within the sample encode an identical CDR3. The CDR3 spells CASSMGLGGTGELFF. The DNA for the CDR3 is TGTGCCAGTAGTATGGGTCTGGGGGGCACCGGGGAGCTGTTTTTT. V gene TRBV19 combines with J gene TRBJ2-2; TRBD2 is a possible D gene (6 bases). Trimming pared 3 bases from V and 4 bases from J, leaving 12 bases between. Germline CDR1 is LNHDA and CDR2 is SQIVND (reference sequence). The length of the CDR3 is 15 residues.

The rearrangement uses TRBV28 and TRBJ2-7, with D unresolved. The V gene's germline CDR1 is MDHEN and CDR2 SYDVKM. V lost 3 bases and J lost 6, with 12 bases in between. CDR3 length: 13 amino acids. CDR3: CASSFYLASEQYF. In nucleotides, the CDR3 is TGTGCCAGCAGTTTTTATCTTGCCAGCGAGCAGTACTTC. Full variable domain (rest looked up from reference TRBV28 and TRBJ2-7): DVKVTQSSRYLVKRTGEKVFLECVQDMDHENMFWYRQDPGLGLRLIYFSYDVKMKEKGDIPEGYSVSREKKERFSLILESASTNQTSMYLCASSFYLASEQYFGPGTRLTVT.

This clone is large (0.1 to 1%) within its sample. The gene calls are TRBV25-1 and TRBJ1-1, with TRBD1 as a possible D gene (5 bases). Trimming left V 3 bases short and J 7 bases short, with 12 bases between. This CDR3 spans 13 amino acids. The germline V gene has CDR1 MGHDK and CDR2 SYGVNS. The CDR3 coding sequence is TGTGCCAGCAGTGACTCTCGGGGGAGTGAAGCTTTCTTT. This gives the protein CASSDSRGSEAFF.

V gene TRBV7-9 combines with J gene TRBJ2-5, with D maybe TRBD2 (6 bases). The length of the CDR3 is 14 residues. Germline V CDR1 and CDR2: SEHNR, FQNEAQ (reference sequence). The germline V and J ends were trimmed by 3 bases and 1 base, with 9 bases remaining between them. The CDR3 loop is CASSFGGFQETQYF. CDR3 DNA: TGTGCCAGCAGCTTTGGGGGGTTCCAAGAGACCCAGTACTTC. The whole variable domain, filled in from reference TRBV7-9 and TRBJ2-5, reads DTGVSQNPRHKITKRGQNVTFRCDPISEHNRLYWYRQTLGQGPEFLTYFQNEAQLEKSRLLSDRFSAERPKGSFSTLEIQRTEQGDSAMYLCASSFGGFQETQYFGPGTRLLVL.

The rearrangement uses TRBV7-9 and TRBJ2-2, with D unclear. CDR1 SEHNR and CDR2 FQNEAQ come from the germline V gene (reference sequence). Trimming shortened V by 8 bases and J by 4 bases, and 11 bases separated the two germline ends. The CDR3 length is 13 residues. The CDR3 reads CASLQPGTGELFF. Here the CDR3 DNA reads TGTGCCAGCCTACAACCGGGCACCGGGGAGCTGTTTTTT.

The chain has TRBV28 and TRBJ2-1, with TRBD2 as a possible D gene (6 bases). The CDR3 is made up of 14 amino acids. Germline assignment: CDR1 MDHEN and CDR2 SYDVKM. V was clipped by 4 bases and J by 5 bases, with 12 bases between them. CDR3: CASSYRGGNNEQFF. The CDR3 nucleotides read TGTGCCAGCAGTTACCGTGGGGGGAACAATGAGCAGTTCTTC.

The chain joins TRBV28 to TRBJ2-1; D might be TRBD2 (5 bases). Trimming stripped 1 base from V and 3 bases from J, with 10 bases between. The CDR3 extends over 15 amino acids. Per the germline V gene, CDR1 is MDHEN and CDR2 is SYDVKM. The CDR3 coding sequence is TGTGCCAGCAGTTTATCCATTGGACTCTACAATGAGCAGTTCTTC. Translating gives CASSLSIGLYNEQFF.

This clone was observed a few times. Within the sample, other DNA sequences also encode this same CDR3. The rearrangement links TRBV28 to TRBJ2-7, with no clear D. The CDR3 is made up of 12 amino acids. The germline gives CDR1 MDHEN, CDR2 SYDVKM. The ends were cut back, 2 bases at V and 3 bases at J, with 5 bases in the middle. The CDR3 reads CASSLHGYEQYF. The CDR3 DNA reads TGTGCCAGCAGTTTACACGGCTACGAGCAGTACTTC.

This clone was seen a handful of times. The chain links TRBV6-1 to TRBJ1-1; the D gene is possibly TRBD1 (5 bases). Germline V gene lookup returns CDR1 MNHNS and CDR2 SASEGT. The CDR3 totals 14 residues. The V end lost 7 bases, the J end lost 1 base, and 13 bases lay between the germline ends. CDR3 sequence reads: CASIFEGRNTEAFF. The CDR3 nucleotides read TGTGCCAGCATATTTGAGGGGAGGAACACTGAAGCTTTCTTT.